A selection of T cell receptor beta chains follows, all from one sample in a study of cytomegalovirus exposure and HLA in healthy donors. Using immunoSEQ multiplex PCR, the repertoire was profiled, and TCRdb retains in-frame clones only, with some absent. The sample holds fewer than 200,000 clones, more than 80% seen once. Sequenced: PBMCs. Receptor source: a woman aged 25 to 39 in good health and CMV-seropositive. Each CDR3 is given with its conserved first and last residue. Fields, in order: J gene, V gene, clone size, D gene, CDR3 DNA, CDR3 protein. D genes are given only for firm matches. Part of the rows lack a size; the others show once, few, many or a class for expanded clones.

TRBJ1-1 TRBV11-3 - - TGTGCCAGCAGCCGGGGTCCGAACACTGAAGCTTTCTTT CASSRGPNTEAFF
TRBJ1-5 TRBV7-2 - - TGTGCCAGCAGCTTAGTGACGGGGAGCAATCAGCCCCAGCATTTT CASSLVTGSNQPQHF
TRBJ2-7 TRBV28 - - TGTGCCAGCAGTACCCAGGGTTTCGAGCAGTACTTC CASSTQGFEQYF
TRBJ1-1 TRBV18 - TRBD1 TGTGCCAGCTCATCAAGGACAGGGGACACTGAAGCTTTCTTT CASSSRTGDTEAFF
TRBJ1-2 TRBV25-1 - TRBD1 TGTGCCAGCAGCGACGGCGGGGCTAAAGGGGGCTTGGATGGCTACACCTTC CASSDGGAKGGLDGYTF
TRBJ2-4 TRBV5-4 once TRBD1 TGTGCCAGCAGCTCCAGGGCCCGGGACAGAAATTTAGCCAAAAACATTCAGTACTTC CASSSRARDRNLAKNIQYF
TRBJ2-3 TRBV6-1 - TRBD2 TGTGCCAGCAGTGACGATAGCGGGGGGACCACAGATACGCAGTATTTT CASSDDSGGTTDTQYF
TRBJ1-4 TRBV5-1 - TRBD1 TGCGCCAGCAGCTACACAGGGGGGCCAACTAATGAAAAACTGTTTTTT CASSYTGGPTNEKLFF
TRBJ2-4 TRBV4-3 - - TGCGCCAGCAGCCAAGATGACAAATTCGAGAACATTCAGTACTTC CASSQDDKFENIQYF
TRBJ1-3 TRBV9 - - TGTGCCAGCAGCGTAGATCTGAGCTCTGGAAACACCATATATTTT CASSVDLSSGNTIYF
TRBJ1-1 TRBV6-4 - - TGTGCCAGTCGCGTGGAGGGGTGGATCGACACTGAAGCTTTCTTT CASRVEGWIDTEAFF
TRBJ1-1 TRBV7-9 - TRBD1 TGTGCCAGCAGCCCAGGGGGCTTGATGAACACTGAAGCTTTCTTT CASSPGGLMNTEAFF
TRBJ2-1 TRBV7-9 - - TGTGCCAGCAGCTTAAACATGGGGGAGGAGCAGCAGTTCTTC CASSLNMGEEQQFF
TRBJ2-4 TRBV7-9 - - TGTGCCAGCAGCTTAGGAGCTTACGGACAGATTCAGTACTTC CASSLGAYGQIQYF
TRBJ1-2 TRBV6-5 - - TGTGCCAGCAGTTACTCAGGCAGGCCCGGCTACACCTTT CASSYSGRPGYTF
TRBJ1-1 TRBV29-1 - - TGCAGCGTTGAAAGCGGGTACACTGAAGCTTTCTTT CSVESGYTEAFF
TRBJ2-1 TRBV7-2 once TRBD2 TGTGCCAGCAGCTTAGACAGCGGGGCTTACAATGAGCAGTTCTTC CASSLDSGAYNEQFF
TRBJ2-5 TRBV19 - TRBD1 TGTGCCAGTAGTAACCGGACAGGGAAAGAGACCCAGTACTTC CASSNRTGKETQYF
TRBJ2-5 TRBV6-5 - - TGTGCCAGCAGTTACTCCGGGGGGACCCAGTACTTC CASSYSGGTQYF
TRBJ1-1 TRBV7-2 - TRBD1 TGTGCCAGCAGCTCCACTTGGGACAGGGGCACTGAAGCTTTCTTT CASSSTWDRGTEAFF
TRBJ2-2 TRBV7-9 - TRBD1 TGTTCCAGCAGCCCACCGGGACAGGGGCGCACCGGGGAGCTGTTTTTT CSSSPPGQGRTGELFF
TRBJ2-7 TRBV5-6 - TRBD1 TGTGCCAGCAGCTTACGGGACAGTCCCTACGAGCAGTACTTC CASSLRDSPYEQYF
TRBJ1-3 TRBV2 once TRBD1 TGTGCCAGCAGCGAGACAGGGGGCCACACCATATATTTT CASSETGGHTIYF
TRBJ1-6 TRBV19 - TRBD1 TGTGCCAGTAGTGGACAGGGGACCGCTTTTAATTCACCCCTCCACTTT CASSGQGTAFNSPLHF
TRBJ2-7 TRBV5-8 - TRBD1 TGTGCCAGCAGCTTGTATTCCGGGACAGGGGGCAGAGAGCAGTACTTC CASSLYSGTGGREQYF
TRBJ1-3 TRBV4-1 - TRBD1 TGCGCCAGCAGCCTTTTCTCAGGGGGCAGAAACACCATATATTTT CASSLFSGGRNTIYF
TRBJ1-4 TRBV28 - - TGTGCCAGCAGTACCCACGCAACAGGGAGTGAAAAACTGTTTTTT CASSTHATGSEKLFF
TRBJ1-1 TRBV5-6 - TRBD1 TGTGCCAGCAGCTTCTACAGGGGGCTCGAGGGCACTGAAGCTTTCTTT CASSFYRGLEGTEAFF
TRBJ1-5 TRBV28 few - TGTGCCAGCAGTTTCGGACTAAGGCCCCAGCATTTT CASSFGLRPQHF
TRBJ1-4 TRBV7-8 - TRBD1 TGTGCCAGCACCCTATTGCCGAACAGGGGGCGTAAGAATGAAAAACTGTTTTTT CASTLLPNRGRKNEKLFF
TRBJ1-1 TRBV27 - - TGTGCCAGCTCCCTCGATCAGGGGATCCCAGTGACTGAAGCTTTCTTT CASSLDQGIPVTEAFF
TRBJ2-5 TRBV9 - - TGTGCCAGCAGCGCGGACAGACCGTACCAAGAGACCCAGTACTTC CASSADRPYQETQYF
TRBJ2-1 TRBV6-5 - TRBD2 TGTGCCAGCAGTTATAGCGGGTCCTCCAACGTCGGGCAGTTCTTC CASSYSGSSNVGQFF
TRBJ1-2 TRBV28 - TRBD1 TGTGCCAGCAGTTTACGGACAGGTTTAAGACTGACTCACGGGGCTAACTATGGCTACACCTTC CASSLRTGLRLTHGANYGYTF
TRBJ2-2 TRBV5-1 - - TGCGCCAGCAGCGGCTCGTCAGGGCCCACCGGGGAGCTGTTTTTT CASSGSSGPTGELFF
TRBJ2-3 TRBV10-3 - - TGTGCCATCAGTGAGTCCCTCTCGGGAGCGGCTAGCACAGATACGCAGTATTTT CAISESLSGAASTDTQYF
TRBJ2-5 TRBV11-2 - - TGTGCCAGCAGCTTAAGGCAGGTACAGGAGGAGACCCAGTACTTC CASSLRQVQEETQYF
TRBJ2-5 TRBV11-1 - - TGTGCCAGCAGCTTATACGTCGCGGGGATCCAAGAGACCCAGTACTTC CASSLYVAGIQETQYF
TRBJ1-5 TRBV19 - TRBD1 TGTGCCAGTAGTGGGACAGGGGATCAGCCCCAGCATTTT CASSGTGDQPQHF
TRBJ1-1 TRBV30 - - TGTGCCTGGAGTGTACGAGGGGGGGCTCAACTCCAGATGAACACTGAAGCTTTCTTT CAWSVRGGAQLQMNTEAFF
TRBJ2-5 TRBV7-9 - TRBD1 TGTGCCAGCAGCCCGGGACAGGGGGAAGAGACCCAGTACTTC CASSPGQGEETQYF
TRBJ2-3 TRBV7-9 - - TGTGCCAGCAGGCCACACAGGATTACTAACACAGATACGCAGTATTTT CASRPHRITNTDTQYF
TRBJ1-3 TRBV19 - - TGTGCCAGTAGTAACGGCAGGGACTCTGGAAACACCATATATTTT CASSNGRDSGNTIYF
TRBJ2-3 TRBV19 once - TGTGCCAGTAGTAACCAGGCCATCGGTAGAGATACGCAGTATTTT CASSNQAIGRDTQYF
TRBJ1-1 TRBV18 - - TGTGCCAGCTCACTCGGGACATCGAGCACTGAAGCTTTCTTT CASSLGTSSTEAFF
TRBJ1-5 TRBV2 few TRBD1 TGTGCCAGCAGTCGGGACAGGGGGCATCAGCCCCAGCATTTT CASSRDRGHQPQHF
TRBJ2-7 TRBV7-9 - - TGTGCCAGCAGCTTGAGGAGGGACGACGAGCAGTACTTC CASSLRRDDEQYF
TRBJ1-2 TRBV27 once - TGTGCCAGCAGTACCTCGACAGGTCGTGGCTACACCTTC CASSTSTGRGYTF
TRBJ2-7 TRBV14 - TRBD1 TGTGCCAGCAGCCCGGGACAGAGAGTCGAGCAGTACTTC CASSPGQRVEQYF
TRBJ1-1 TRBV6-5 - TRBD1 TGTGCCAGCAGGGCACAGGGGGCTGGCACTGAAGCTTTCTTT CASRAQGAGTEAFF
TRBJ1-5 TRBV6-1 - - TGTGCCAGCAGTGACTATAGGACTGAAAGCAATCAGCCCCAGCATTTT CASSDYRTESNQPQHF
TRBJ2-1 TRBV7-9 - TRBD2 TGTGCCAGCAGCCTTCTAGCGGGGGGTTATGAGCAGTTCTTC CASSLLAGGYEQFF
TRBJ1-5 TRBV6-5 - - TGTGCCAGCAGTTACGGCAGTCATCAGCCCCAGCATTTT CASSYGSHQPQHF
TRBJ1-2 TRBV4-2 - - TGTGCCAGCAGCCAAGTGGGCAGTGGGGGGTATGGCTACACCTTC CASSQVGSGGYGYTF
TRBJ1-1 TRBV9 few - TGTGCCAGCAGCGTAGGGGGGGGCGATAACACTGAAGCTTTCTTT CASSVGGGDNTEAFF
TRBJ1-1 TRBV2 - TRBD1 TGTGCCAGCACCAAGGGGACAGTCGGAGCAGAAGCTTTCTTT CASTKGTVGAEAFF
TRBJ1-1 TRBV9 - - TGTGCCAGCAGCGTAGCTGCGGGAACTGAAGCTTTCTTT CASSVAAGTEAFF
TRBJ2-1 TRBV30 - TRBD2 TGTGCCTGGAGTGGTCTAGCGGGGCCCTATTACAATGAGCAGTTCTTC CAWSGLAGPYYNEQFF
TRBJ2-5 TRBV19 - - TGTGCCAGTAGTATAATTCGGGACCAAGAGACCCAGTACTTC CASSIIRDQETQYF
TRBJ2-3 TRBV4-2 - - TGTGCCAGCAGCCAGGGCTTCGGCGGCAGGGCGACAGATACGCAGTATTTT CASSQGFGGRATDTQYF